The next 3 T cell receptor beta chains were all read from a single sample in a study of shared clonotypes between healthy human individuals (dated by TCRdb to about 2020). Library method: the immunoSEQ multiplex PCR assay. TCRdb retrieved this table from immuneACCESS and kept in-frame rearrangements only. Not all clones are present; in checked studies, unresolved V genes account for under half, and no reason is known for the remainder. The sample table holds 2,100,000 or so clones, of which approximately 94% were seen once. Of the sample, around 0.13% is held by the ten largest clones. The sample comprised naive CD4+ T cells sorted from blood. Per the publication, the cell subset or site label means: CD45RA+ positively selected. Every receptor here comes from a man aged 18 to 35 in good health.

The J gene is TRBJ1-1, the V gene TRBV5-1; TRBD1 agrees at 8 bases. V dropped 0 bases and J dropped 1; count of bases not matched to a gene: 5. Germline V lookup: CDR1 SGHRS, CDR2 YFSETQ. The CDR3 has 16 residues. CDR3 DNA: TGCGCCAGCAGCTTGGGACAGGGGCGTGGGAACACTGAAGCTTTCTTT. It encodes CASSLGQGRGNTEAFF.

Notes on this clone: At one of its ends the junction is not consistent with the germline gene, which may arise from a read error. The V call is TRBV11-1, the J call TRBJ1-5; 8 nucleotides align to TRBD1. The CDR3 is 16 residues long. Germline V gene sequence: CDR1 SGHAT, CDR2 FQDESV (reference sequence). This CDR3 is CASSRKDRERYHPQHF. CDR3 nucleotides: TGTGCCAGCAGCCGAAAGGACAGGGAGAGGTATCATCCCCAGCATTTT.

This rearrangement joins TRBV5-1 to TRBJ1-1; no clear D gene. Trimming left V 5 bases short and J 1 base short, with 15 bases between. The CDR3 covers 15 residues. Germline CDR1 is SGHRS and CDR2 is YFSETQ. The CDR3 reads CASRFSPAENTEAFF. The CDR3 coding sequence is TGCGCCAGCAGATTCTCACCCGCCGAGAACACTGAAGCTTTCTTT.